The 31 T cell receptor beta chains reported below all come from one sample, sequenced in a study of PD-L1 blockade in urothelial cancer. Clones were sequenced by immunoSEQ multiplex PCR, and TCRdb holds only the in-frame ones, with some missing. This table has around 26,000 clones, 70% to 90% appearing once. Sequenced here: PBMCs, sampled around atezolizumab (anti-PD-L1) treatment. The receptors here all came from a man aged 60-69 years with urothelial cancer.

This clone occurred a few times. V usage is TRBV2 and J usage is TRBJ1-5, with 8 bases matching TRBD1. The germline V gene has CDR1 SNHLY and CDR2 FYNNEI. V lost 2 bases, J lost 4 bases, and 4 bases stayed unmatched. The CDR3 length is 15 residues. CDR3 sequence (DNA): TGTGCCAGCAGTGAACGGGGGACAGGTAATCAGCCCCAGCATTTT. Amino acid sequence: CASSERGTGNQPQHF.

The V gene is TRBV19, the J gene TRBJ1-4; D not resolved. Per germline, CDR1 LNHDA and CDR2 SQIVND (reference sequence). Trimming stripped 4 bases from V and 5 bases from J, with 11 bases between. The CDR3 is made up of 14 amino acids. The CDR3 here is CASSRALTNEKLFF. The DNA for the CDR3 is TGTGCCAGTAGTAGGGCCCTGACGAATGAAAAACTGTTTTTT. The whole variable domain, filled in from reference TRBV19 and TRBJ1-4, reads DGGITQSPKYLFRKEGQNVTLSCEQNLNHDAMYWYRQDPGQGLRLIYYSQIVNDFQKGDIAEGYSVSREKKESFPLTVTSAQKNPTAFYLCASSRALTNEKLFFGSGTQLSVL.

The gene calls are TRBV19 and TRBJ1-5; TRBD1 matches at 9 bases. Germline CDR1 reads LNHDA; CDR2 reads SQIVND (reference sequence). V shed 8 bases, J shed 6 bases, and the junction held 11 bases outside the gene matches. This CDR3 is 15 amino acids long. Here the CDR3 reads CASASSDRGGQPQHF. The CDR3 bases are TGTGCCAGTGCCAGCTCGGACAGGGGCGGTCAGCCCCAGCATTTT.

A single count supports this clone. V and J are TRBV6-1 and TRBJ1-1; 12 bases agree with TRBD1. CDR1 MNHNS and CDR2 SASEGT come from the germline V gene. The CDR3 is 12 amino acids. The J segment lost 12 bases and the V segment lost 4 bases, leaving 3 bases of the junction unmatched. The CDR3 sequence is CASSGDRGLTFF. The DNA of the CDR3 is TGTGCCAGCAGTGGGGACAGGGGGCTTACTTTCTTT.

This clone was recorded a few times. The V call is TRBV5-1, the J call TRBJ1-5; 7 bases map to TRBD1. In germline, CDR1 is SGHRS, CDR2 YFSETQ. J lost 0 bases, V lost 5 bases, and 5 bases had no gene match. The CDR3 sequence is 15 residues long. The CDR3 DNA reads TGCGCCAGCAGATTACAGGGGAATAGCAATCAGCCCCAGCATTTT. Translated, it gives CASRLQGNSNQPQHF. Looking up the rest from reference TRBV5-1 and TRBJ1-5 gives the full variable domain: KAGVTQTPRYLIKTRGQQVTLSCSPISGHRSVSWYQQTPGQGLQFLFEYFSETQRNKGNFPGRFSGRQFSNSRSEMNVSTLELGDSALYLCASRLQGNSNQPQHFGDGTRLSIL.

The chain carries TRBV5-1 and TRBJ2-7; D call uncertain. The V gene's germline CDR1 is SGHRS and CDR2 YFSETQ. The V end was cut by 4 bases, the J end by 6 bases, with 23 bases between. This CDR3 has 16 amino acids. CDR3 region: CASSGTLTDSDAEQYF. As DNA, the CDR3 is TGCGCCAGCAGCGGAACGTTAACTGACTCGGATGCCGAGCAGTACTTC.

The chain carries TRBV27 and TRBJ1-2; 9 bases are a match to TRBD1. Germline V lookup: CDR1 MNHEY, CDR2 SMNVEV (reference sequence). Germline trimming cut 0 bases from V and 4 bases from J; bases unmatched to any gene: 3. The CDR3 is made up of 15 amino acids. The CDR3 is CASSLSTGGGYGYTF. DNA of the CDR3: TGTGCCAGCAGTTTATCGACAGGGGGAGGCTATGGCTACACCTTC.

CDR3 amino acids: CASSEGQGAMNTEAFF. The CDR3 DNA sequence: TGCGCCAGCAGTGAGGGACAGGGGGCGATGAACACTGAAGCTTTCTTT. The chain couples TRBV10-1 to TRBJ1-1, with 11 nucleotides matching TRBD1. This CDR3 has 16 residues. The V segment lost 2 bases and the J segment 0 bases; nucleotides outside the gene matches: 2. The germline CDR1 and CDR2 sequences are WNHNN and SYGVQD (reference sequence).

V is TRBV4-1 and J is TRBJ1-2; D gene uncertain. The CDR3 sequence is 14 residues long. Germline CDR1 is MGHRA and CDR2 is YSYEKL. The V end was cut by 1 base, the J end by 6 bases, with 12 bases between. CDR3 sequence reads: CASSQGVRGHGYTF. Here the CDR3 DNA reads TGCGCCAGCAGCCAAGGCGTAAGAGGGCATGGCTACACCTTC.

The V gene is TRBV4-1, the J gene TRBJ2-7, with D possibly being TRBD1 (6 bases). CDR3 length equals 15 residues. Germline-derived CDR1 and CDR2 are MGHRA and YSYEKL. The ends were cut back, 3 bases at V and 3 bases at J, with 15 bases in the middle. In DNA, the CDR3 is TGCGCCAGCAGCCATCCGACAGGCTCCCGCTACGAGCAGTACTTC. This sequence encodes CASSHPTGSRYEQYF.

Written as DNA, the CDR3 is TGTGCCAGCAGGAGAGACAGGGGTGGCACAGATACGCAGTATTTT. As protein: CASRRDRGGTDTQYF. The V and J genes are TRBV2 and TRBJ2-3; 8 bases are a match to TRBD1. The CDR3 contains 15 residues. Trimming cost V 6 bases and J 1 base; bases outside gene matches: 6. Germline V lookup: CDR1 SNHLY, CDR2 FYNNEI. Filled out from reference TRBV2 and TRBJ2-3, the complete variable domain reads EPEVTQTPSHQVTQMGQEVILRCVPISNHLYFYWYRQILGQKVEFLVSFYNNEISEKSEIFDDQFSVERPDGSNFTLKIRSTKLEDSAMYFCASRRDRGGTDTQYFGPGTRLTVL.

V is TRBV5-5 and J is TRBJ1-2; perhaps TRBD1 as D (6 bases). Trimming took off 4 bases at V and 1 base at J, with 8 bases between the two ends. Germline loops: CDR1 SGHKS, CDR2 YYEKEE (reference sequence). The CDR3 loop spans 13 amino acids. CDR3 sequence (DNA): TGTGCCAGCAGCCCGGACAGTAACTATGGCTACACCTTC. This sequence encodes CASSPDSNYGYTF.

This clone came up once. The chain carries TRBV7-9 and TRBJ2-3; a weak D match, TRBD2 (7 bases). Germline CDR1 SEHNR, CDR2 FQNEAQ (reference sequence). The CDR3 is made up of 16 amino acids. Between the trimmed V and J ends, which lost 4 bases and 0 bases, there was a span of 14 bases. CDR3 DNA: TGTGCCAGCAGCTGGGGGGGGGCAGTGAGCACAGATACGCAGTATTTT. This codes for CASSWGGAVSTDTQYF.

This clone was picked up one time. The V call is TRBV11-3, the J call TRBJ2-1, with 10 nucleotides matching TRBD1. V was pared by 5 bases and J by 6 bases, with 4 bases of the junction left unmatched. Germline loops: CDR1 SGHNT, CDR2 YENEEA. The CDR3 length is 14 residues. The CDR3 DNA sequence: TGTGCCAGCAGCCTGGACAGGGGGAGCAATGAGCAGTTCTTC. As protein: CASSLDRGSNEQFF.

The chain employs TRBV25-1 and TRBJ2-1, with TRBD1 matching over 9 bases. Trimming removed 6 bases from V and 7 bases from J; junction bases left unmatched: 7. This CDR3 is built from 14 residues. Germline values: CDR1 MGHDK, CDR2 SYGVNS. CDR3 residues: CASRAGTGLNEQFF. The CDR3 nucleotides read TGTGCCAGCAGAGCCGGGACAGGGCTAAATGAGCAGTTCTTC.

The V gene is TRBV2, the J gene TRBJ1-5; possibly TRBD1 for D (5 bases). Germline loops: CDR1 SNHLY, CDR2 FYNNEI. The V end was cut by 9 bases, the J end by 0 bases, with 15 bases between. The CDR3 loop spans 15 amino acids. CDR3 nucleotide sequence: TGTGCCAGTAGACTTCGGGACTATAGCAATCAGCCCCAGCATTTT. This sequence encodes CASRLRDYSNQPQHF.

This chain connects TRBV27 to TRBJ2-7, with D possibly TRBD1 on 5 matching bases. Germline CDR1 and CDR2: MNHEY and SMNVEV (reference sequence). The CDR3 covers 13 residues. V lost 5 bases and J lost 1, with 9 bases in between. CDR3 DNA sequence: TGTGCCAGCAGTCACCGACAGTCCTACGAGCAGTACTTC. Its translation: CASSHRQSYEQYF.

The chain recombines TRBV5-6 with TRBJ1-3; no definite D call. The CDR3 runs 15 residues. V was cut by 5 bases and J by 0 bases, with 12 bases left in between. Germline values: CDR1 SGHDT, CDR2 YYEEEE. CDR3 sequence: CASSYPQSSGNTIYF. In nucleotides, the CDR3 is TGTGCCAGCAGTTATCCACAGAGCTCTGGAAACACCATATATTTT.

This rearrangement joins TRBV5-4 to TRBJ1-6, with D perhaps TRBD1 (5 bases). The V and J ends lost 2 bases and 14 bases respectively, with 11 bases between them. Germline CDR1 and CDR2: SGHNT and YYREEE (reference sequence). There are 12 residues in the CDR3. CDR3 DNA: TGTGCCAGCAGCTTCCAGAAGGGGTCCCTCCACTTT. It specifies CASSFQKGSLHF.

The chain employs TRBV6-5 and TRBJ1-1; D gene unclear. The CDR3 sequence is 15 residues long. Trimming left V 0 bases short and J 4 bases short, with 12 bases between. Looked up from germline, CDR1 is MNHEY and CDR2 is SVGAGI. This CDR3 is CASSYSPLGSTEAFF. In DNA, the CDR3 is TGTGCCAGCAGTTACTCGCCCCTAGGAAGCACTGAAGCTTTCTTT.

This chain connects TRBV10-1 to TRBJ2-7; tentatively, D is TRBD2 (6 bases). Germline V lookup: CDR1 WNHNN, CDR2 SYGVQD (reference sequence). Trimming removed 6 bases from V and 1 base from J, with 13 bases in between. The CDR3 extends over 14 amino acids. The CDR3 is CASRDSGRSYEQYF. The CDR3 bases are TGCGCCAGCAGAGATAGCGGCCGTTCCTACGAGCAGTACTTC.

V is TRBV5-1 and J is TRBJ2-7; TRBD2 aligns across 9 bases. CDR3 size: 15 residues. V dropped 4 bases and J dropped 0; count of bases not matched to a gene: 5. Germline V CDR1 and CDR2: SGHRS, YFSETQ. The CDR3 here is CASSTGTSTSYEQYF. In nucleotides, the CDR3 is TGCGCCAGCAGCACCGGGACTAGCACCTCCTACGAGCAGTACTTC.

V gene TRBV25-1 combines with J gene TRBJ2-1; D remains unclear. The CDR3 totals 11 residues. Germline V CDR1 and CDR2: MGHDK, SYGVNS. Trimming left V 7 bases short and J 10 bases short, with 11 bases between. This CDR3 is CASTRTDEQFF. The CDR3 DNA is TGTGCCAGCACCAGAACAGACGAGCAGTTCTTC. Supplemented by reference TRBV25-1 and TRBJ2-1, the full variable domain reads EADIYQTPRYLVIGTGKKITLECSQTMGHDKMYWYQQDPGMELHLIHYSYGVNSTEKGDLSSESTVSRIRTEHFPLTLESARPSHTSQYLCASTRTDEQFFGPGTRLTVL.

The chain uses TRBV19 and TRBJ2-7; 9 positions match TRBD1. Germline trimming cut 4 bases from V and 7 bases from J; bases unmatched to any gene: 11. The germline CDR1 and CDR2 sequences are LNHDA and SQIVND (reference sequence). The CDR3 extends over 15 amino acids. The CDR3 protein is CASSTGTGPAAEQYF. CDR3 DNA: TGTGCCAGTAGTACCGGGACAGGGCCCGCCGCGGAGCAGTACTTC.

The chain joins TRBV15 to TRBJ2-5, with 9 bases matching TRBD1. The germline V gene encodes CDR1 LNHNV and CDR2 YYDKDF (reference sequence). The CDR3 runs to 16 residues. V lost 0 bases, J lost 6 bases, and 8 bases stayed unmatched. In nucleotides, the CDR3 is TGTGCCACCAGCAGAGATCGAACAGGGGGCTTTAAGACCCAGTACTTC. It translates to CATSRDRTGGFKTQYF.

V and J are TRBV2 and TRBJ2-7; TRBD2 is a possible D gene (5 bases). Looked up from germline, CDR1 is SNHLY and CDR2 is FYNNEI. The CDR3 runs to 15 residues. V was trimmed by 1 base and J by 2 bases, leaving 12 bases between them. The CDR3 reads CASSEEAGGAYEQYF. The DNA for the CDR3 is TGTGCCAGCAGTGAAGAGGCGGGTGGGGCCTACGAGCAGTACTTC.

The rearrangement uses TRBV7-2 and TRBJ1-2; TRBD1 might be the D (6 bases). Germline V CDR1 and CDR2: SGHTA, FQGNSA. Trimming left V 5 bases short and J 5 bases short, with 15 bases between. The CDR3 runs 14 residues. This CDR3 is CASSPRQVLYGYTF. CDR3 nucleotides: TGTGCCAGCAGCCCAAGACAGGTTTTGTATGGCTACACCTTC.

CDR3 in amino acids: CASSSPDRGAYEQYF. CDR3 sequence (DNA): TGTGCCAGCAGTTCTCCTGACAGGGGGGCATACGAGCAGTACTTC. The chain combines TRBV6-5 with TRBJ2-7; 9 bases align to TRBD1. The V gene's germline CDR1 is MNHEY and CDR2 SVGAGI. The trim removed 4 bases at V and 4 bases at J, leaving 8 bases unmatched. CDR3 length: 15 residues.

This clone is a singleton in its sample. The J gene is TRBJ2-7, the V gene TRBV30; 9 bases match TRBD2. The germline V gene encodes CDR1 GTSNPN and CDR2 SVGIG (reference sequence). J gave up 1 base and V 2 bases, and 18 bases lay outside the gene matches. This CDR3 region has 19 residues. The CDR3 spells CAWSTGGGTSRKRSYEQYF. The CDR3 nucleotides read TGTGCCTGGAGTACCGGGGGCGGGACTAGCAGAAAGAGATCCTACGAGCAGTACTTC.

The chain recombines TRBV15 with TRBJ1-1; D is undetermined. This CDR3 comprises 16 residues. V was pared by 3 bases and J by 3 bases, with 17 bases between. Germline V gene data show CDR1 as LNHNV and CDR2 as YYDKDF (reference sequence). CDR3 bases: TGTGCCACCAGCAGCGAAGAACAAAAGCGGGACACTGAAGCTTTCTTT. Amino acid sequence: CATSSEEQKRDTEAFF.

V usage is TRBV5-1 and J usage is TRBJ1-6; 7 nucleotides align to TRBD1. The CDR3 has 19 residues. Per germline, CDR1 SGHRS and CDR2 YFSETQ. Trimming removed 2 bases from V and 0 bases from J; junction bases left unmatched: 11. The CDR3 loop is CASSFTSGTDYSYNSPLHF. In DNA, the CDR3 is TGCGCCAGCAGCTTCACCTCCGGGACAGATTACTCCTATAATTCACCCCTCCACTTT.